Following are 8 T cell receptor beta chains from one sample sequenced in a study of shared clonotypes between healthy human individuals. Profiled with immunoSEQ multiplex PCR; TCRdb holds only in-frame clones, not every one. The sample records 2 million to 2.5 million clones, more than 80% being singletons. The sequenced sample consisted of naive CD4+ T cells from PBMCs. Subset described: CD45RA+ positively selected. Receptors originate from a man aged 18 to 29 in good health. Some clones in this sample may be carry-over from other donors' samples.

The J gene is TRBJ2-2, the V gene TRBV10-3, with TRBD1 identical over 8 bases. J lost 8 bases, V lost 6 bases, and 5 bases had no gene match. CDR1 and CDR2 from the germline V gene are ENHRY and SYGVKD. This CDR3 region has 13 residues. The CDR3 coding sequence is TGTGCCATCAGGGCAGGGGGCTCTGGGGAGCTGTTTTTT. Its protein is CAIRAGGSGELFF.

The chain recombines TRBV7-9 with TRBJ1-1; 7 bases map to TRBD1. The V gene end was trimmed by 5 bases and the J gene end by 4 bases; junction bases not matched to a gene: 4. The germline V gene encodes CDR1 SEHNR and CDR2 FQNEAQ (reference sequence). This CDR3 has 13 residues. CDR3: CASSRGQITEAFF. In DNA, the CDR3 is TGTGCCAGCAGCAGGGGACAGATCACTGAAGCTTTCTTT. Together with reference TRBV7-9 and TRBJ1-1, the CDR3 gives the full variable domain: DTGVSQNPRHKITKRGQNVTFRCDPISEHNRLYWYRQTLGQGPEFLTYFQNEAQLEKSRLLSDRFSAERPKGSFSTLEIQRTEQGDSAMYLCASSRGQITEAFFGQGTRLTVV.

The chain links TRBV11-3 to TRBJ2-7; 9 nucleotides line up with TRBD2. Germline V gives CDR1 SGHNT, CDR2 YENEEA. The CDR3 length is 13 residues. The V and J ends lost 5 bases and 6 bases, in that order; junction bases with no gene match: 5. The CDR3 DNA reads as TGTGCCAGCAGCCTAGCGGGGATGACCGAGCAGTACTTC. It is translated as CASSLAGMTEQYF.

The gene calls are TRBV5-4 and TRBJ2-1; 12 bases agree with TRBD2. V was pared by 4 bases and J by 3 bases, with 5 bases of the junction left unmatched. Germline CDR1 reads SGHNT; CDR2 reads YYREEE (reference sequence). This CDR3 has 16 residues. The CDR3 here is CASSLRLAGVYNEQFF. The CDR3 coding sequence is TGTGCCAGCAGCCTAAGACTAGCGGGGGTCTACAATGAGCAGTTCTTC.

The chain combines TRBV4-1 with TRBJ2-5; 7 nucleotides match TRBD1. The CDR3 is made up of 14 amino acids. Per germline, CDR1 MGHRA and CDR2 YSYEKL. The junction had 4 bases not matched to a gene; V was cut back by 1 base and J by 5 bases. For the CDR3, the DNA is TGCGCCAGCAGCCAAGTAGGGGGCGGGGAGACCCAGTACTTC. Translation: CASSQVGGGETQYF.

V usage is TRBV25-1 and J usage is TRBJ2-5; unclear D gene. V dropped 1 base and J dropped 3 bases, with 9 bases sitting between them. Germline V gene data show CDR1 as MGHDK and CDR2 as SYGVNS. CDR3 size: 14 residues. CDR3 sequence: CASSESRAEETQYF. Written as DNA, the CDR3 is TGTGCCAGCAGTGAATCCCGCGCGGAAGAGACCCAGTACTTC.

This rearrangement joins TRBV9 to TRBJ1-1; TRBD1 is a possible D gene (6 bases). From germline, CDR1 is SGDLS and CDR2 YYNGEE. V dropped 5 bases and J dropped 7 bases, with 9 bases sitting between them. This CDR3 has 11 residues. The CDR3 DNA reads TGTGCCAGCAGTACAGGGTATGAAGCTTTCTTT. It codes for CASSTGYEAFF. Based on the CDR3 plus reference TRBV9 and TRBJ1-1, the full variable domain is DSGVTQTPKHLITATGQRVTLRCSPRSGDLSVYWYQQSLDQGLQFLIQYYNGEERAKGNILERFSAQQFPDLHSELNLSSLELGDSALYFCASSTGYEAFFGQGTRLTVV.

This chain links TRBV11-2 with TRBJ2-7, with 12 bases matching TRBD2. The germline gives CDR1 SGHAT, CDR2 FQNNGV. The CDR3 consists of 15 residues. The junction had 9 bases not matched to a gene; V was cut back by 3 bases and J by 9 bases. The CDR3 nucleotides read TGTGCCAGCAGCTTTAGACTAGCGGGAGAAGGTGGGCAGTACTTC. Translating it yields CASSFRLAGEGGQYF.